This TCR beta chain stems from a study of blood T cells in healthy people across ages. Study as a whole: Roughly one uniquely barcoded beta molecule per two T cells was captured. Findings and limits, study-wide: The study lacked donor CMV status, which possibly confounded expanded clonotype changes. Strong correlation linked observed beta diversity and percent naive T cells.

Details on this clonotype: Its specificity is unknown.

V shed 6 bases, J shed 2 bases, and the junction held 11 bases outside the gene matches. The CDR3 length is 15 residues. Germline loops: CDR1 DFQATT, CDR2 SNEGSKA (reference sequence). Alongside a J-beta primer mix, a sample-barcoded 5' primer served in a second PCR lasting roughly 6 to 12 cycles. Every cDNA molecule carried a tag from a template-switch adaptor bearing 12 random nucleotides. TCRdb ran MiXCR on the 5' RACE reads and lists one entry per CDR3 protein. This table has about 760,000 distinct CDR3 sequences, approximately 25% appearing once. This sample also belongs to another study, concerning T cells of mothers and their children.

The source of this sequence is a boy younger than 18 in good health. Sequencing was carried out using blood. The chain couples TRBV20-1 to TRBJ2-3, with 7 bases that match TRBD2. The CDR3 bases are TGCAGTGCCCCAGCGGCTAGCGGAGCCACAGATACGCAGTATTTT. This encodes CSAPAASGATDTQYF.